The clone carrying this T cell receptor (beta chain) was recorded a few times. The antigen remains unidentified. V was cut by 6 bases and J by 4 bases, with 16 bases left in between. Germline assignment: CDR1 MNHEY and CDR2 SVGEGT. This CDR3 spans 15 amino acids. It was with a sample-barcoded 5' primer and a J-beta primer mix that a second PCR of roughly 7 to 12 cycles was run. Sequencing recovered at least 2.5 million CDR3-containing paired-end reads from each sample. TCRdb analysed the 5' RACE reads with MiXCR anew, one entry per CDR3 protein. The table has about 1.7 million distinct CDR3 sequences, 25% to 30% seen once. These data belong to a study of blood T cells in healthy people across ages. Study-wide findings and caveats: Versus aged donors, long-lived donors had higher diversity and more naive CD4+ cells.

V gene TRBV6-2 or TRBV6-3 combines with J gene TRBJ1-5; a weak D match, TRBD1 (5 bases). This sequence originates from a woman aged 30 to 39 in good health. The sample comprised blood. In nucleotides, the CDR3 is TGTGCCAGCAGATACGGGGCTTTAACTAATCAGCCCCAGCATTTT. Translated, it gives CASRYGALTNQPQHF.